This TCR beta chain was identified in a study of CD8 T cells in ankylosing spondylitis. Findings and limits, study-wide: It appeared that ankylosing spondylitis blood was characterized by a TCR beta motif of roughly 8 highly homologous variants.

Quantitative 5'-RACE with molecular barcodes was used to make the TCR beta libraries. A single record per CDR3 protein comes from TCRdb applying MiXCR to the 5' RACE reads. The data hold 130,000 or so distinct CDR3 sequences, with approximately 17% observed a single time. Trimming stripped 6 bases from V and 4 bases from J, with 8 bases between. Per the germline V gene, CDR1 is SEHNR and CDR2 is FQNEAQ (reference sequence). The CDR3 totals 12 residues. With respect to this clonotype: Its antigen remains unidentified.

The specimen sequenced was blood, either unsorted or a sorted T cell fraction (not recorded which). The chain couples TRBV7-9 to TRBJ2-3; tentatively, D is TRBD1 (6 bases). This receptor was obtained from a male donor with ankylosing spondylitis. CDR3 in amino acids: CASRPGADTQYF. In DNA form, the CDR3 reads TGTGCCAGCAGACCAGGGGCAGATACGCAGTATTTT.